One sample yielded the 12 T cell receptor beta chains listed below, sequenced in a study of blood T cell repertoires in COVID-19. The table came from immunoSEQ multiplex PCR; TCRdb's copy has only in-frame clones and leaves some out. In the table there are about 190,000 clones, 84% of which are singletons. Sequences were obtained from PBMCs or T cells enriched from blood (not recorded which). The origin of the receptors is a woman younger than 45 who had been exposed to COVID-19.

This chain joins TRBV11-3 and TRBJ2-1; possibly TRBD2 for D (6 bases). Per germline, CDR1 SGHNT and CDR2 YENEEA. Between the trimmed V and J ends, which lost 1 base and 3 bases, there was a span of 10 bases. The CDR3 has 15 residues. CDR3 residues: CASSLGDWLYNEQFF. In DNA form, the CDR3 reads TGTGCCAGCAGCTTAGGGGACTGGCTCTACAATGAGCAGTTCTTC.

The CDR3 region has the DNA TGCAGCGTTGAAGCACCGGGACAGGGGCGAACCTACGAGCAGTACTTC. As protein: CSVEAPGQGRTYEQYF. The V gene is TRBV29-1, the J gene TRBJ2-7, with 10 bases that match TRBD1. CDR3 length: 16 amino acids. The germline V gene has CDR1 SQVTM and CDR2 ANQGSEA. The V segment lost 1 base and the J segment 2 bases; nucleotides outside the gene matches: 8.

The table lists this clone with a count of one. This rearrangement joins TRBV2 to TRBJ2-3; a weak D match, TRBD2 (5 bases). The ends were cut back, 6 bases at V and 2 bases at J, with 9 bases in the middle. The CDR3 spans 13 residues. Germline lookup yields CDR1 SNHLY and CDR2 FYNNEI. CDR3 loop: CASSRGHTDTQYF. The CDR3 DNA sequence: TGTGCCAGCAGCCGGGGTCACACAGATACGCAGTATTTT.

The CDR3 reads CSASMQISNQPQHF. Here the CDR3 DNA reads TGCAGTGCTAGTATGCAGATCTCCAATCAGCCCCAGCATTTT. V gene TRBV20-1 combines with J gene TRBJ1-5; D unclear. Between the trimmed V and J ends, which lost 3 bases and 3 bases, there was a span of 12 bases. The germline gives CDR1 DFQATT, CDR2 SNEGSKA (reference sequence). The length of the CDR3 is 14 residues.

The J gene is TRBJ2-7, the V gene TRBV6-2 or TRBV6-3; 12 bases match TRBD2. This CDR3 has 15 amino acids. The V gene end was trimmed by 5 bases and the J gene end by 3 bases; junction bases not matched to a gene: 5. CDR1 and CDR2 (germline): MNHEY, SVGEGT. CDR3 in amino acids: CASSNGLAGHYEQYF. CDR3 in DNA: TGTGCCAGCAGTAACGGACTAGCGGGGCACTACGAGCAGTACTTC.

J is TRBJ1-5 and V is TRBV5-1; D is perhaps TRBD1 (5 bases). This CDR3 has 13 residues. The V end was cut by 0 bases, the J end by 8 bases, with 9 bases between. The germline V gene has CDR1 SGHRS and CDR2 YFSETQ. CDR3: CASSLGGGEPQHF. In DNA form, the CDR3 reads TGCGCCAGCAGCTTGGGCGGGGGGGAGCCCCAGCATTTT.

This chain connects TRBV7-2 to TRBJ2-7; D is uncertain. With 5 bases removed from V and 6 bases from J, the gap between germline ends came to 14 bases. This CDR3 spans 13 amino acids. The germline V gene encodes CDR1 SGHTA and CDR2 FQGNSA. CDR3 residues: CASSPSQVGEQYF. CDR3 coding DNA: TGTGCCAGCAGCCCCTCGCAGGTTGGCGAGCAGTACTTC.

This clone showed up just a few times. V usage is TRBV2 and J usage is TRBJ1-2; TRBD1 agrees at 8 bases. This CDR3 has 14 amino acids. Germline V gene sequence: CDR1 SNHLY, CDR2 FYNNEI. Unmatched junction bases numbered 2, after V lost 1 base and J lost 4 bases. The CDR3 DNA sequence: TGTGCCAGCAGTGAAGGGACAGGGTTCTATGGCTACACCTTC. This gives the protein CASSEGTGFYGYTF.

This chain uses TRBV6-5 with TRBJ1-5; tentatively, D is TRBD1 (6 bases). Germline V gene lookup returns CDR1 MNHEY and CDR2 SVGAGI. V lost 2 bases to trimming and J lost 2 bases, with 10 bases between them. The CDR3 length is 15 residues. The CDR3 DNA follows: TGTGCCAGCAGTTACGGGGGGGGCGGCAATCAGCCCCAGCATTTT. Its protein product is CASSYGGGGNQPQHF.

This rearrangement joins TRBV29-1 to TRBJ2-4; 7 bases agree with TRBD1. The CDR3 is 14 amino acids. V lost 5 bases and J lost 8; bases outside the gene matches: 12. CDR1 SQVTM and CDR2 ANQGSEA come from the germline V gene. CDR3 DNA: TGCAGCGTTCGTGACAGGGCTGAATCTGACATTCAGTACTTC. Residues: CSVRDRAESDIQYF.

The V and J genes are TRBV7-3 and TRBJ2-1, with TRBD2 matching 8 bases. Trimming at V came to 4 bases and at J to 4 bases, leaving 6 bases not matched to a gene. The CDR3 is 15 residues long. Germline V gene sequence: CDR1 SGHTA, CDR2 FQGTGA. CDR3 nucleotides: TGTGCCAGCAGCTCAAGGGCTAGCGGGTACAATGAGCAGTTCTTC. Protein sequence: CASSSRASGYNEQFF. Using reference TRBV7-3 and TRBJ2-1 for the parts outside the CDR3, the full variable domain is GAGVSQTPSNKVTEKGKYVELRCDPISGHTALYWYRQSLGQGPEFLIYFQGTGAADDSGLPNDRFFAVRPEGSVSTLKIQRTERGDSAVYLCASSSRASGYNEQFFGPGTRLTVL.

The chain combines TRBV6-4 with TRBJ2-1; D remains ambiguous. V shed 0 bases and J shed 0 bases, with 9 bases lying between them. The CDR3 contains 16 residues. Germline-derived CDR1 and CDR2 are MRHNA and SNTAGT. The CDR3 sequence is CASSDSETSSYNEQFF. The CDR3 DNA reads TGTGCCAGCAGTGACTCAGAGACAAGCTCCTACAATGAGCAGTTCTTC.